The 19 T cell receptor beta chains below were found in one sample sequenced in a study of response to subunit inactivated influenza vaccine (dated by TCRdb to about 2018). Library construction relied on RT-PCR. Sequencing was performed on an Illumina HiSeq 2500. Using fastp at Q25 and MiXCR, TCRdb reprocessed the public reads and kept productive beta chains. When rows share a CDR3 protein, they turn into one entry using the most common DNA and genes. The sample contains 250,000 to 350,000 distinct CDR3 sequences, approximately 20% of them found a single time. The ten largest clones take up around a tenth of the sample. Sequencing used PBMCs from blood, obtained less than 22 months after vaccination. The receptors shown here come from a man aged 45 to 75 who received an inactivated influenza vaccine. Donor details come from another sample of the same person, matched by shared clones.

This clonotype was seen only a few times. The V call is TRBV11-2, the J call TRBJ1-1; D call uncertain. The CDR3 is 14 amino acids. CDR1 and CDR2 from the germline V gene are SGHAT and FQNNGV. Trimming removed 1 base at V and 1 base at J, with 7 bases between. CDR3 sequence (DNA): TGTGCCAGCAGCTTAGTAACCCGGAACACTGAAGCTTTCTTT. Amino acid sequence: CASSLVTRNTEAFF.

The chain joins TRBV9 to TRBJ2-4; D may be TRBD1 (5 bases). The length of the CDR3 is 13 residues. The V and J ends lost 4 bases and 7 bases respectively, with 12 bases between them. Germline-derived CDR1 and CDR2 are SGDLS and YYNGEE. The DNA of the CDR3 is TGTGCCAGCAGCCGTTACTCAGGGAACATTCAGTACTTC. Encoded protein: CASSRYSGNIQYF.

The J gene is TRBJ1-1, the V gene TRBV27, with a possible D match to TRBD1 (5 bases). CDR3 length: 14 residues. Deletions cut 1 base from V and 5 bases from J, with 11 bases between. Germline CDR1 MNHEY, CDR2 SMNVEV (reference sequence). CDR3 in amino acids: CASSLYLGGTEAFF. The CDR3, as DNA: TGTGCCAGCAGTTTATATTTGGGGGGGACTGAAGCTTTCTTT.

This clonotype has a handful of counts. The V gene is TRBV4-1, the J gene TRBJ1-1; tentative D call: TRBD1 (6 bases). The germline V gene has CDR1 MGHRA and CDR2 YSYEKL. The CDR3 is 14 residues long. V was trimmed by 0 bases and J by 5 bases, leaving 10 bases between them. CDR3 nucleotide sequence: TGCGCCAGCAGCCAAGATGGGGGGCGGACTGAAGCTTTCTTT. Residues: CASSQDGGRTEAFF.

A word on this clonotype: The germline gene is not matched at one end of the junction; a read error may be the cause. This rearrangement joins TRBV2 to TRBJ2-7; no reliable D call. There are 14 residues in the CDR3. Germline CDR1 reads SNHLY; CDR2 reads FYNNEI. CDR3: CASSETGSSYVQYF. CDR3 nucleotide sequence: TGTGCCAGCAGTGAGACCGGCAGCAGCTACGTGCAGTACTTC.

The rearrangement joins TRBV6-1 to TRBJ2-1, with 8 bases identical to TRBD2. With V trimmed by 6 bases and J by 2 bases, 6 bases remained unmatched. This CDR3 has 15 residues. Germline V gene data show CDR1 as MNHNS and CDR2 as SASEGT. As DNA, the CDR3 is TGTGCCAGCAGAAAGGGACTAGGGGCCTACAATGAGCAGTTCTTC. Translated, it gives CASRKGLGAYNEQFF.

CDR3 nucleotides: TGTGCCAGCAGCTCCGGACTAGCGGGGGATACGCAGTATTTT. Translating it yields CASSSGLAGDTQYF. The V call is TRBV7-9, the J call TRBJ2-3; 12 bases align to TRBD2. The CDR3 is made up of 14 amino acids. Trimming took 4 bases from V and 6 from J; bases not matched to a gene: 2. Germline V gene sequence: CDR1 SEHNR, CDR2 FQNEAQ (reference sequence). Full variable domain (missing parts from reference TRBV7-9 and TRBJ2-3): DTGVSQNPRHKITKRGQNVTFRCDPISEHNRLYWYRQTLGQGPEFLTYFQNEAQLEKSRLLSDRFSAERPKGSFSTLEIQRTEQGDSAMYLCASSSGLAGDTQYFGPGTRLTVL.

Only a few counts were recorded for this clonotype. The chain uses TRBV19 and TRBJ1-5, with D perhaps TRBD1 (6 bases). Germline CDR1 reads LNHDA; CDR2 reads SQIVND (reference sequence). CDR3 size: 13 residues. V gave up 7 bases and J gave up 4 bases, with 11 bases separating them. The CDR3 protein is CASTLQGNQPQHF. CDR3 nucleotides: TGTGCCAGTACTTTACAGGGTAATCAGCCCCAGCATTTT.

The rearrangement uses TRBV4-3 and TRBJ2-2; D call uncertain. CDR3 size: 19 residues. Deletions cut 0 bases from V and 3 bases from J, with 20 bases between. The germline gives CDR1 LGHNA, CDR2 YSLEER. Here the CDR3 reads CASSQERRLAPVYTGELFF. The DNA of the CDR3 is TGCGCCAGCAGCCAAGAAAGGCGGCTGGCCCCTGTATACACCGGGGAGCTGTTTTTT.

The table lists this clonotype with a few counts. The rearrangement joins TRBV4-3 to TRBJ2-5; no clear D gene. The CDR3 loop spans 15 amino acids. Trimming shortened V by 0 bases and J by 1 base, and 9 bases separated the two germline ends. Germline V gene data show CDR1 as LGHNA and CDR2 as YSLEER. This chain's CDR3 is CASSQDPHSQETQYF. In DNA, the CDR3 is TGCGCCAGCAGCCAAGATCCGCACAGCCAAGAGACCCAGTACTTC.

Ten or more counts support this clonotype. The chain uses TRBV12-3 or TRBV12-4 and TRBJ1-2; no firm D call. Between the trimmed V and J ends, which lost 2 bases and 0 bases, there was a span of 10 bases. The CDR3 runs 15 residues. The CDR3 sequence: CASSLLYSPNYGYTF. CDR3 DNA: TGTGCCAGCAGTTTACTGTATTCCCCTAACTATGGCTACACCTTC.

This clonotype appeared many times. This chain joins TRBV4-3 and TRBJ1-2; no firm D call. The germline V and J ends were trimmed by 2 bases and 3 bases, with 16 bases remaining between them. The CDR3 consists of 16 residues. CDR1 is LGHNA, CDR2 YSLEER, per germline. The CDR3 is CASSQQPMVFDYGYTF. The CDR3 bases are TGCGCCAGCAGCCAACAACCGATGGTCTTTGACTATGGCTACACCTTC.

Ten or more counts support this clonotype. The gene calls are TRBV12-3 or TRBV12-4 and TRBJ1-6; the D is unclear. This CDR3 region has 13 residues. Trimming removed 6 bases at V and 6 bases at J, with 9 bases between. CDR3 DNA sequence: TGTGCCAGCAGGCCGATAGCTAATTCACCCCTCCACTTT. It encodes CASRPIANSPLHF.

This clonotype came up a few times. The chain combines TRBV7-8 with TRBJ2-7, with 9 bases that match TRBD2. V shed 3 bases, J shed 5 bases, and the junction held 5 bases outside the gene matches. Germline V gene lookup returns CDR1 SGHVS and CDR2 FQNEAQ. This CDR3 has 14 amino acids. This CDR3 reads CASSFSGRIDEQYF. CDR3 DNA sequence: TGTGCCAGCAGCTTTAGCGGGAGAATTGACGAGCAGTACTTC.

V is TRBV5-6 and J is TRBJ1-1, with D possibly TRBD1 on 5 matching bases. The CDR3 has 16 residues. Trimming left V 4 bases short and J 4 bases short, with 20 bases between. From germline, CDR1 is SGHDT and CDR2 YYEEEE. The CDR3 spells CASSPGWGSIGTEAFF. CDR3 DNA: TGTGCCAGCAGCCCGGGGTGGGGCTCCATCGGCACTGAAGCTTTCTTT.

This clonotype was recorded at least ten times. CDR3 sequence: CASSPGLAGNNEQFF. The CDR3 bases are TGCGCCAGCAGCCCGGGACTAGCGGGGAACAATGAGCAGTTCTTC. V gene TRBV4-3 combines with J gene TRBJ2-1; 13 bases match TRBD2. The trim removed 4 bases at V and 5 bases at J, leaving 2 bases unmatched. The CDR3 loop spans 15 amino acids. Germline V gives CDR1 LGHNA, CDR2 YSLEER.

The chain uses TRBV7-8 and TRBJ1-2, with a weak D call TRBD1 (5 bases). The germline gives CDR1 SGHVS, CDR2 FQNEAQ. The CDR3 consists of 14 residues. Trimming took off 2 bases at V and 8 bases at J, with 15 bases between the two ends. In DNA form, the CDR3 reads TGTGCCAGCAGCTTAATGGGGGACCTGGGCGGCTACACCTTC. It specifies CASSLMGDLGGYTF.

CDR3 nucleotides: TGTGCCAGCAGGTTGTCTAAGAGCACTGAAGCTTTCTTT. This encodes CASRLSKSTEAFF. This chain connects TRBV3-1 to TRBJ1-1; no reliable D call. CDR1 is LGHDT and CDR2 is YNNKEL in the germline V gene (reference sequence). Trimming took off 6 bases at V and 4 bases at J, with 12 bases between the two ends. The CDR3 runs to 13 residues.

V and J are TRBV29-1 and TRBJ1-1; possibly TRBD1 for D (5 bases). The CDR3 extends over 15 amino acids. CDR1 SQVTM and CDR2 ANQGSEA come from the germline V gene. V lost 3 bases, J lost 0 bases, and 14 bases lay in between. CDR3 region: CSVEPRQSMNTEAFF. CDR3 bases: TGCAGCGTTGAGCCACGACAGAGCATGAACACTGAAGCTTTCTTT.